Presented here are 10 T cell receptor beta chains from one specimen sequenced in a study of OX40 agonist ivuxolimab in advanced cancers. Measured with immunoSEQ multiplex PCR; TCRdb has only the in-frame clones, and not every one. Counted here are about 82,000 clones, around 89% occurring once; the ten biggest clones make up about 7.7%. This specimen was CD4+ or CD8+ T cells sorted from blood, taken in a trial of the OX40 agonist ivuxolimab. The receptors derive from an adult with an advanced solid tumor such as melanoma, head and neck, liver or kidney cancer.

The chain employs TRBV19 and TRBJ1-5; TRBD1 is a possible D gene (6 bases). Germline values: CDR1 LNHDA, CDR2 SQIVND (reference sequence). The CDR3 runs to 14 residues. V lost 3 bases and J lost 5, with 11 bases in between. This CDR3 reads CASSIRAGDQPQHF. The CDR3 DNA follows: TGTGCCAGTAGTATTAGGGCAGGGGATCAGCCCCAGCATTTT.

The chain links TRBV27 to TRBJ2-3, with 13 bases aligning to TRBD2. Germline V lookup: CDR1 MNHEY, CDR2 SMNVEV (reference sequence). The J segment lost 2 bases and the V segment lost 4 bases, leaving 3 bases of the junction unmatched. CDR3 length: 16 residues. DNA for the CDR3: TGTGCCAGCAGTTCGACTAGCGGGAGGTTCACAGATACGCAGTATTTT. Amino acid sequence: CASSSTSGRFTDTQYF.

The rearrangement uses TRBV5-1 and TRBJ1-1, with unresolved D. Per the germline V gene, CDR1 is SGHRS and CDR2 is YFSETQ. Trimming shortened V by 4 bases and J by 6 bases, and 7 bases separated the two germline ends. This CDR3 is 11 amino acids long. CDR3 loop: CASSLGPEAFF. The CDR3 DNA sequence: TGCGCCAGCAGCCTCGGACCTGAAGCTTTCTTT.

This sequence joins TRBV19 and TRBJ2-7; tentatively, D is TRBD2 (5 bases). Germline lookup yields CDR1 LNHDA and CDR2 SQIVND (reference sequence). The CDR3 sequence is 14 residues long. V lost 5 bases, J lost 0 bases, and 11 bases lay in between. CDR3 protein: CASSRPGSSYEQYF. In DNA form, the CDR3 reads TGTGCCAGTAGTCGGCCGGGGAGCTCCTACGAGCAGTACTTC.

The chain employs TRBV15 and TRBJ2-1; 14 bases match TRBD2. The V and J ends lost 0 bases and 0 bases, in that order; junction bases with no gene match: 7. The germline V gene has CDR1 LNHNV and CDR2 YYDKDF (reference sequence). This CDR3 comprises 20 residues. The CDR3 protein is CATSRDQRLAGGSSYNEQFF. CDR3 bases: TGTGCCACCAGCAGAGATCAGCGACTAGCGGGAGGGAGCTCCTACAATGAGCAGTTCTTC.

The chain uses TRBV18 and TRBJ2-3; perhaps TRBD1 as D (6 bases). Trimming left V 4 bases short and J 4 bases short, with 9 bases between. The CDR3 is 13 amino acids. CDR1 and CDR2 from the germline V gene are KGHSH and LQKENI. CDR3 nucleotides: TGTGCCAGCTCACTGCAGGGGCCAGATACGCAGTATTTT. This codes for CASSLQGPDTQYF. The complete variable domain, with remaining parts taken from reference TRBV18 and TRBJ2-3, reads NAGVMQNPRHLVRRRGQEARLRCSPMKGHSHVYWYRQLPEEGLKFMVYLQKENIIDESGMPKERFSAEFPKEGPSILRIQQVVRGDSAAYFCASSLQGPDTQYFGPGTRLTVL.

The CDR3 sequence: CASSLAGLARATDTQYF. CDR3 in DNA: TGCGCCAGCAGCTTGGCAGGTCTAGCAAGGGCCACAGATACGCAGTATTTT. This chain links TRBV5-1 with TRBJ2-3, with D possibly being TRBD2 (5 bases). The V gene lost 0 bases and the J gene lost 2 bases, with 16 bases spanning the gap. The CDR3 sequence is 17 residues long. Germline V CDR1 and CDR2: SGHRS, YFSETQ.

The V and J genes are TRBV7-9 and TRBJ1-6; D gene ambiguous. Germline assignment: CDR1 SEHNR and CDR2 FQNEAQ (reference sequence). This CDR3 is built from 17 residues. V was shortened by 1 base and J by 0 bases, with 10 bases between the two germline ends. CDR3 DNA sequence: TGTGCCAGCAGCTTAGTGGCCGGCCTCTCCTATAATTCACCCCTCCACTTT. Translation gives CASSLVAGLSYNSPLHF. Variable domain in full (rest from reference TRBV7-9 and TRBJ1-6): DTGVSQNPRHKITKRGQNVTFRCDPISEHNRLYWYRQTLGQGPEFLTYFQNEAQLEKSRLLSDRFSAERPKGSFSTLEIQRTEQGDSAMYLCASSLVAGLSYNSPLHFGNGTRLTVT.

This chain uses TRBV4-1 with TRBJ1-5; D uncertain. The CDR3 runs to 14 residues. Germline CDR1 MGHRA, CDR2 YSYEKL. The V end lost 0 bases, the J end lost 9 bases, and 12 bases lay between the germline ends. The CDR3 coding sequence is TGCGCCAGCAGCCAAGATGGGGTTTGGGGGCCCCAGCATTTT. Translation: CASSQDGVWGPQHF.

This sequence joins TRBV9 and TRBJ2-2; 9 bases agree with TRBD2. Germline V gene lookup returns CDR1 SGDLS and CDR2 YYNGEE. This CDR3 contains 16 residues. With 5 bases clipped from V and 1 base from J, the junction kept 6 bases outside the gene matches. DNA for the CDR3: TGTGCCAGCAGTGGAGGACTAGCGAGGAACACCGGGGAGCTGTTTTTT. Translating it yields CASSGGLARNTGELFF.